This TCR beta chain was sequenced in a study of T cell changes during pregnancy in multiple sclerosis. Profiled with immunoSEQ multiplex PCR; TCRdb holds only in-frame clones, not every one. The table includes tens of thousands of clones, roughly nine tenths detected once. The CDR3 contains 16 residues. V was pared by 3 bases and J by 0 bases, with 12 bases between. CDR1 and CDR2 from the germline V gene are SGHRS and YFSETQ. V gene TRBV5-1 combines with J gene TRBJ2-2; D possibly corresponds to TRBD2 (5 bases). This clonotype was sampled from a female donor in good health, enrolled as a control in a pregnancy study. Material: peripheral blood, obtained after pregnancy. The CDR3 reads CASSSDWPTNTGELFF. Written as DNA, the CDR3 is TGCGCCAGCAGCTCGGACTGGCCGACGAACACCGGGGAGCTGTTTTTT.